This T cell receptor (beta chain) originates from a study of T cell responses to AZD1222 COVID-19 vaccine (dated by TCRdb to the early 2020s). For the wider study: TCR sequencing was performed for approximately 240 trial participants, of whom about 200 were given two doses of AZD1222 and around 25 were given two doses of MenACWY control vaccine. Enrollment into the trials was organized by age into subgroups of 18-55, 56-69 and 70-plus years, and those subgroups contained roughly 150, 30 and 60 TCR-sequenced participants, respectively.

As concerns this clone: It has no known antigen specificity. Base-call qualities are not available, and no considerably larger clone is one nucleotide away.

The time point label on this specimen signifies: baseline before first vaccination. The sample's treatment or condition label is to be understood as: meningococcal conjugate vaccine given as trial control. The vaccinee samples were drawn from two UK trials, COV001 and COV002, one of which was a single-blind randomized controlled phase 2/3 trial testing AZD1222 (ChAdOx1 nCoV-19) in healthy adults. Trial participant PBMC samples were collected at day 0 and day 28 after the second dose for TCRbeta chain sequencing. The CDR3 regions of human TCRbeta chains were subjected to immunosequencing. As for how the authors treated the data: TCRs in the repertoires were compared against a reference library of SARS-CoV-2-specific TCRs that had been generated with the MIRA antigen-specificity platform. Breadth was defined as the fraction of unique TCRs that were SARS-CoV-2-associated. Depth was defined as the fraction of total T cells that were SARS-CoV-2-associated. Using the MIRA data, each spike-specific TCR was assigned both to the spike region to which the TCR was reactive and to a CD4 or CD8 class. Log10-transformed breadth and depth values were compared by one-way ANOVA with Sidak's multiple comparisons tests. The table comes from immuneACCESS by way of TCRdb, which keeps in-frame sequences with V and J called. Part of the clones is missing from these tables; in studies checked, under half for an unresolved V gene and the rest for unknown reasons. The DNA was the basis for D and trimming; V, J and clone size are from that table. For this sample there are approximately 140,000 clones; about 89% appear just once. Less than 3.5% of the sample goes to the ten largest clones.

Broad study findings and their caveats: Participants were mostly white British and included more females than males, and it was suggested by the authors that clonal diversity may have been underestimated. After two AZD1222 doses, both the breadth and the depth of spike-specific TCRs were significantly higher than at day 0 and than in MenACWY recipients. Epitopes outside the regions mutated in the B.1.351 and B.1.1.7 variants were reportedly recognized by nearly half of the unique spike-specific TCRs. No day 14 peak-response samples were available, so repertoires were characterized only after the peak T cell response. CD4 TCRs associated with the vaccine covered the entire spike protein, and the dominant responses were in regions 160-218 and 743-854. Conclusions about previously exposed vaccinees are limited because only a handful of AZD1222 recipients were SARS-CoV-2 seropositive at baseline. The 56-69-year group was small, and its depth increase did not reach significance, likely because of low power.

This specimen was peripheral blood, taken on day 0 of MenACWY control vaccination. This receptor was identified in an adult in good health.

This receptor carries the CDR3 CASSPPQSRGYTF. The sequenced DNA: TGTGCCAGCAGTCCCCCCCAGTCGAGGGGCTACACCTTC. The V and J genes are TRBV6-5 and TRBJ1-2, with no confident D gene call. The CDR3 spans 13 residues, from the cysteine through the phenylalanine. Only CDR3 DNA remains: 39 bases, in frame from the first base. A distance of 15 bases separates the germline ends of V and J, which lose 5 bases and 8 bases respectively. CDR1 and CDR2 are read off the germline V gene as MNHEY and SVGAGI.